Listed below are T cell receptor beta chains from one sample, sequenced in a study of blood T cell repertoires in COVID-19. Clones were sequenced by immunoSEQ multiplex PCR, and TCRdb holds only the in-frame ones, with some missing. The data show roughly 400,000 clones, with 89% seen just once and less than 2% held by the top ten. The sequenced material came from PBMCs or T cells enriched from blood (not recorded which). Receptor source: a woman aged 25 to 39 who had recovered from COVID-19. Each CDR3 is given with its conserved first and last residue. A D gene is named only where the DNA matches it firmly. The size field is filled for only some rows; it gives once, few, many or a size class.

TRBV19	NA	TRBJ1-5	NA	CASSMGRSNQPQHF	TGTGCCAGTAGTATGGGGAGGAGCAATCAGCCCCAGCATTTT
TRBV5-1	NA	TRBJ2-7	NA	CASSPSAGGEQYF	TGCGCCAGCAGCCCCTCGGCGGGCGGTGAGCAGTACTTC
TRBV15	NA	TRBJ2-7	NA	CATSRDRQGLYEQYF	TGTGCCACCAGCAGAGACCGACAGGGACTGTACGAGCAGTACTTC
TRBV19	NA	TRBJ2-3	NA	CASRDRTTDTQYF	TGTGCCAGTAGAGACAGGACCACAGATACGCAGTATTTT
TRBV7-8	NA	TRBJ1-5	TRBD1	CASSLGGTGGELNQPQHF	TGTGCCAGCAGCTTAGGAGGGACAGGGGGGGAGCTTAATCAGCCCCAGCATTTT
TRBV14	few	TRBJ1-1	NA	CASSQDVGRMNTEAFF	TGTGCCAGCAGCCAAGATGTCGGGAGGATGAACACTGAAGCTTTCTTT
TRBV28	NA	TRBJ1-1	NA	CGTIGQMNTEAFF	TGTGGGACCATTGGACAGATGAACACTGAAGCTTTCTTT
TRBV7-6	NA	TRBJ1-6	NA	CASSLVAGDSPLHF	TGTGCCAGCAGCTTAGTAGCGGGGGACTCACCCCTCCACTTT
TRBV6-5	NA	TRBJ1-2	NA	CASRQGGGYTF	TGTGCCAGCAGACAGGGCGGCGGCTACACCTTC
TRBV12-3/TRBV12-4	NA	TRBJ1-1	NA	CASSQQGVTEAFF	TGTGCCAGCAGTCAACAGGGAGTGACTGAAGCTTTCTTT
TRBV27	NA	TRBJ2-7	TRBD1	CASSRDRSPEQYF	TGTGCCAGCAGTCGGGACAGATCTCCCGAGCAGTACTTC
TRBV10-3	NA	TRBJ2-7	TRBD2	CAISEFSSGAYEQYF	TGTGCCATCAGTGAGTTTTCTAGCGGGGCCTACGAGCAGTACTTC
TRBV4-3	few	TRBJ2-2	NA	CASSQVRGAINTGELFF	TGCGCCAGCAGCCAAGTACGCGGGGCTATAAACACCGGGGAGCTGTTTTTT
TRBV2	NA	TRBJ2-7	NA	CASSEGRRPAGSYEQYF	TGTGCCAGCAGTGAGGGGCGCAGGCCGGCCGGCTCCTACGAGCAGTACTTC
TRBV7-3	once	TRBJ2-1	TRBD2	CASSQTGLAGHNEQFF	TGTGCCAGCAGCCAAACGGGACTAGCGGGGCACAATGAGCAGTTCTTC
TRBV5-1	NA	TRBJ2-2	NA	CASSTDFITGELFF	TGCGCCAGCAGCACGGACTTTATAACCGGGGAGCTGTTTTTT
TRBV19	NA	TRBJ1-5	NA	CASNYRFQPQHF	TGTGCCAGTAACTACAGGTTTCAGCCCCAGCATTTT
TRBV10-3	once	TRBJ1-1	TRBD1	CAIISQGGTEAFF	TGTGCCATCATTTCACAGGGGGGGACTGAAGCTTTCTTT
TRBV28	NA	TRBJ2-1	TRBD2	CASSLAGVTYNEQFF	TGTGCCAGCAGCCTAGCGGGAGTAACATACAATGAGCAGTTCTTC
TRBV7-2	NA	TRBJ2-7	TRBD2	CASSYAGGSTYEQYF	TGTGCCAGCAGCTACGCGGGGGGCTCTACCTACGAGCAGTACTTC
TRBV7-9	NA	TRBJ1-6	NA	CASSLGEISYNSPLHF	TGTGCCAGCAGCTTAGGGGAGATCTCCTATAATTCACCCCTCCACTTT
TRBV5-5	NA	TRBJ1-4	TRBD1	CASSQPGQGANEKLFF	TGTGCCAGCAGCCAACCGGGACAGGGGGCTAATGAAAAACTGTTTTTT
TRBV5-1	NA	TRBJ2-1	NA	CASSTLRENEQFF	TGCGCCAGCAGCACCCTACGGGAAAATGAGCAGTTCTTC
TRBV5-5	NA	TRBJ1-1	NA	CASSFGRVNTEAFF	TGTGCCAGCAGCTTTGGCAGGGTGAACACTGAAGCTTTCTTT
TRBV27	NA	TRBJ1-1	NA	CASSLRGIGRTEAFF	TGTGCCAGCAGCTTAAGGGGAATCGGACGCACTGAAGCTTTCTTT
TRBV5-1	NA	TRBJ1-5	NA	CASSLGPGASQPQHF	TGCGCCAGCAGCTTGGGACCAGGGGCCAGTCAGCCCCAGCATTTT
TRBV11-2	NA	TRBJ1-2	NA	CASSLGQGDYGYTF	TGTGCCAGCAGCTTAGGTCAGGGCGACTATGGCTACACCTTC
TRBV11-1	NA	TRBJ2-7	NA	CASSLEEGTTYEQYF	TGTGCCAGCAGCTTAGAGGAGGGTACGACCTACGAGCAGTACTTC
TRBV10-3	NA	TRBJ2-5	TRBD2	CAISERLAGGPGETQYF	TGTGCCATCAGTGAGCGGCTAGCGGGGGGGCCGGGGGAGACCCAGTACTTC
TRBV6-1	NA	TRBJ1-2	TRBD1	CASSEYETGVGYTF	TGTGCCAGCAGTGAGTACGAAACAGGGGTCGGCTACACCTTC
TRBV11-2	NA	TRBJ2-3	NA	CASSLGANRYTDTQYF	TGTGCCAGCAGCTTAGGGGCCAACAGGTACACAGATACGCAGTATTTT
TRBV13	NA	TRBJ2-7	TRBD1	CASSLGDRLGEQYF	TGTGCCAGCAGCTTAGGGGACAGGCTAGGCGAGCAGTACTTC